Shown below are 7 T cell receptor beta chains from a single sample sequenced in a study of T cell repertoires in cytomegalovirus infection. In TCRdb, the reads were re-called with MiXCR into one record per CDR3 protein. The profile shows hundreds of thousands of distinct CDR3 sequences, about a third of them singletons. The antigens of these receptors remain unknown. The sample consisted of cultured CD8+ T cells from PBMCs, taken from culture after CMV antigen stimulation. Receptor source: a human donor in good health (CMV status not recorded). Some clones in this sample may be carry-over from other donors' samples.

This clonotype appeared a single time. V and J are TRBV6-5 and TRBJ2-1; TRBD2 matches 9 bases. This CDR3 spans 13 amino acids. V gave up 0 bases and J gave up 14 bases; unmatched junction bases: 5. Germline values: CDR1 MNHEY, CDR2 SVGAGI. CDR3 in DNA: TGTGCCAGCAGTTACTCCCTAGCGGGGAGTAAGTTCTTC. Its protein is CASSYSLAGSKFF.

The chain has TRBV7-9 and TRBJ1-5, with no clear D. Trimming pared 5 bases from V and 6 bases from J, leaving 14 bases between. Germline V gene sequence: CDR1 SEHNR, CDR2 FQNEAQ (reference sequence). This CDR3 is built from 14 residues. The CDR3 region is CASSLPGVGQPQHF. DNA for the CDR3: TGTGCCAGCAGCCTCCCGGGCGTGGGTCAGCCCCAGCATTTT.

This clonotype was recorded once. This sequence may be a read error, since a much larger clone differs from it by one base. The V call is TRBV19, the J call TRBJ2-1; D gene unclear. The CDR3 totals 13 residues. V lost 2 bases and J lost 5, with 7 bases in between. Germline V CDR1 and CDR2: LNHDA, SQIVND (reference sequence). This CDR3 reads CASSITRNNEQFF. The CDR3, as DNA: TGTGCCAGTAGTATAACCCGGAACAATGAGCAGTTCTTC. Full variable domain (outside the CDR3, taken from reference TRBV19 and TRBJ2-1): DGGITQSPKYLFRKEGQNVTLSCEQNLNHDAMYWYRQDPGQGLRLIYYSQIVNDFQKGDIAEGYSVSREKKESFPLTVTSAQKNPTAFYLCASSITRNNEQFFGPGTRLTVL.

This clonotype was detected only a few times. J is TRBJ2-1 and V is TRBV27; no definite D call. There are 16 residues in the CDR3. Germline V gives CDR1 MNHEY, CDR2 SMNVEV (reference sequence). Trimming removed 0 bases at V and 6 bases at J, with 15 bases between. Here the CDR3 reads CASSLSGLRKANEQFF. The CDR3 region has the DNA TGTGCCAGCAGTTTATCAGGGCTTCGAAAGGCCAATGAGCAGTTCTTC.

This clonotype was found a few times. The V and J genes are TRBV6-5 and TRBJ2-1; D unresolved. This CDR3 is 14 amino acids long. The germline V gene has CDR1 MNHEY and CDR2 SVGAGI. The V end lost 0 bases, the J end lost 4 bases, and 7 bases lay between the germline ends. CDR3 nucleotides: TGTGCCAGCAGTTACTCGGCCAGGTACAATGAGCAGTTCTTC. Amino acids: CASSYSARYNEQFF.

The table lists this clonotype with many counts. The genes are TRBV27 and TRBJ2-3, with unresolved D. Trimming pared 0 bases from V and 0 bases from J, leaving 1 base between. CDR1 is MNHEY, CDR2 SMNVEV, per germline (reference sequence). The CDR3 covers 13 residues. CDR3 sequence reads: CASSLSSTDTQYF. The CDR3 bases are TGTGCCAGCAGTTTATCGAGCACAGATACGCAGTATTTT.

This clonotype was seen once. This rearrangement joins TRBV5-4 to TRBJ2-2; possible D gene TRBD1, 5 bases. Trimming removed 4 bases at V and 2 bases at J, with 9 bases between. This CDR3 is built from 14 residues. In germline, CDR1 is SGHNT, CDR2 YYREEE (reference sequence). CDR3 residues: CASSVGDNTGELFF. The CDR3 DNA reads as TGTGCCAGCAGCGTAGGGGATAACACCGGGGAGCTGTTTTTT.